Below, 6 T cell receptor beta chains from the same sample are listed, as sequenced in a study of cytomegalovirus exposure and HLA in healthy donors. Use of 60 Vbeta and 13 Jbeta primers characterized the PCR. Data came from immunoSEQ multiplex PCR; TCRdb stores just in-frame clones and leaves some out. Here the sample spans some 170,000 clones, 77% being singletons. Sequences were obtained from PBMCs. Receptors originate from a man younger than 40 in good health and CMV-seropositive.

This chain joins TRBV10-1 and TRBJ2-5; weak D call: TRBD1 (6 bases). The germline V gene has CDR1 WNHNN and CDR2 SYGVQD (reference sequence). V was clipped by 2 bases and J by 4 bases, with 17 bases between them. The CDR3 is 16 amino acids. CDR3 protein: CASSEIRDNPRETQYF. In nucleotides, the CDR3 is TGCGCCAGCAGTGAGATTCGGGACAATCCTAGAGAGACCCAGTACTTC.

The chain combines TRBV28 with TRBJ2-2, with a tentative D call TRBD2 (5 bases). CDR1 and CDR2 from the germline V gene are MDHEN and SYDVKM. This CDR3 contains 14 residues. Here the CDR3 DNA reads TGTGCTCACCGCGAGAGGGCGTCCACCGGGGAGCTGTTTTTT. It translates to CAHRERASTGELFF.

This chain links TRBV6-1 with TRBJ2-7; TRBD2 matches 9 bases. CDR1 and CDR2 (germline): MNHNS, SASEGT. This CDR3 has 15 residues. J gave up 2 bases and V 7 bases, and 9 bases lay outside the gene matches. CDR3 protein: CASTVSGGGPYEQYF. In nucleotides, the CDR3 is TGTGCCAGCACCGTTAGCGGGGGCGGTCCCTACGAGCAGTACTTC.

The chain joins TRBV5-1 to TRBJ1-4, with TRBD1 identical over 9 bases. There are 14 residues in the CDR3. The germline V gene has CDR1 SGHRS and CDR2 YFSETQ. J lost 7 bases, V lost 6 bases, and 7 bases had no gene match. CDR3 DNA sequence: TGCGCCAGCACCCCGGGACAGGGATCTGAAAAACTGTTTTTT. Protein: CASTPGQGSEKLFF. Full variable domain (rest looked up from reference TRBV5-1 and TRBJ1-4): KAGVTQTPRYLIKTRGQQVTLSCSPISGHRSVSWYQQTPGQGLQFLFEYFSETQRNKGNFPGRFSGRQFSNSRSEMNVSTLELGDSALYLCASTPGQGSEKLFFGSGTQLSVL.

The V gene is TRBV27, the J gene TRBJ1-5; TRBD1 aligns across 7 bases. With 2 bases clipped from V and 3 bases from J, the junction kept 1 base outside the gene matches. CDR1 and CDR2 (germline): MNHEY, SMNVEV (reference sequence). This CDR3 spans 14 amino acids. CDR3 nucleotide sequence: TGTGCCAGCAGTTTAACAGGGGACAATCAGCCCCAGCATTTT. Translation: CASSLTGDNQPQHF.

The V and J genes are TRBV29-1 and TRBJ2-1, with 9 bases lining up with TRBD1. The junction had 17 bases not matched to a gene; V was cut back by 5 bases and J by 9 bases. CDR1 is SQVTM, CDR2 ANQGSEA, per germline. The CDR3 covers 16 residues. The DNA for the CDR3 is TGCAGCGTTCAACTGGTGCGGGACAGGGTTACTGGTGAGCAGTTCTTC. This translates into CSVQLVRDRVTGEQFF.